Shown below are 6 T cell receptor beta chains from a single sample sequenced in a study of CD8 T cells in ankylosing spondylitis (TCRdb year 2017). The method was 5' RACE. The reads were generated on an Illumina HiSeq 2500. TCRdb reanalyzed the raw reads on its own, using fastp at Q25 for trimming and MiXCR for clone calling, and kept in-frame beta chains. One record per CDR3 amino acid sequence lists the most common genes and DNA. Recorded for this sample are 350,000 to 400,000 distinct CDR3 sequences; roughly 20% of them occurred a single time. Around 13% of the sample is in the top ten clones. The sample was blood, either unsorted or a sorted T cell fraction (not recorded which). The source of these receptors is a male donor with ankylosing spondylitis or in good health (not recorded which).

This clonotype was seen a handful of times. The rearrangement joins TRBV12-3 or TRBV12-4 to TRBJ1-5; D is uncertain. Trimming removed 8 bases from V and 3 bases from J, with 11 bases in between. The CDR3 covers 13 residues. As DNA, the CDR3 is TGTGCCAGCCCCGATCGGGACAATCAGCCCCAGCATTTT. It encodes CASPDRDNQPQHF.

In DNA form, the CDR3 reads TGTGCCACCAGCCCCGGGGGGGGATGGTCCGGGGAGCTGTTTTTT. As protein: CATSPGGGWSGELFF. This chain connects TRBV15 to TRBJ2-2, with TRBD2 identical over 8 bases. The germline CDR1 and CDR2 sequences are LNHNV and YYDKDF (reference sequence). With V trimmed by 5 bases and J by 6 bases, 8 bases remained unmatched. CDR3 length equals 15 residues. The full variable domain, its missing parts supplied by reference TRBV15 and TRBJ2-2, is DAMVIQNPRYQVTQFGKPVTLSCSQTLNHNVMYWYQQKSSQAPKLLFHYYDKDFNNEADTPDNFQSRRPNTSFCFLDIRSPGLGDTAMYLCATSPGGGWSGELFFGEGSRLTVL.

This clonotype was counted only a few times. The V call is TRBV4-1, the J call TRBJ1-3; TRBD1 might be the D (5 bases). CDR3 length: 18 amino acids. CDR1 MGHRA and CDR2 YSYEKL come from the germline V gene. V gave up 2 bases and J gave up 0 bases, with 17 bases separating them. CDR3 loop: CASSQLANTGASGNTIYF. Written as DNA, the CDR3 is TGCGCCAGCAGCCAACTAGCAAATACCGGGGCCTCTGGAAACACCATATATTTT.

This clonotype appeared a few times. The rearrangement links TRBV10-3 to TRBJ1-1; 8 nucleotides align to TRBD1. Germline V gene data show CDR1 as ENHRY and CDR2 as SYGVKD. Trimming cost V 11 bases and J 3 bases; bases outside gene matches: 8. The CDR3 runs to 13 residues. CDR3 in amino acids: CASTTGEDTEAFF. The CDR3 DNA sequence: TGTGCCTCGACGACAGGGGAGGACACTGAAGCTTTCTTT.

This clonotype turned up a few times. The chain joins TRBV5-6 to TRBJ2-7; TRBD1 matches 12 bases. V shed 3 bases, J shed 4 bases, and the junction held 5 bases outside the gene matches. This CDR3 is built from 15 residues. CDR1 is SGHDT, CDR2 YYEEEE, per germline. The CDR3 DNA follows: TGTGCCAGCAGCTGGGGGACAGGGGGCGGATACGAGCAGTACTTC. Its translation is CASSWGTGGGYEQYF. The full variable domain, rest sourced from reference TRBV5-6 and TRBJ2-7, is DAGVTQSPTHLIKTRGQQVTLRCSPKSGHDTVSWYQQALGQGPQFIFQYYEEEERQRGNFPDRFSGHQFPNYSSELNVNALLLGDSALYLCASSWGTGGGYEQYFGPGTRLTVT.

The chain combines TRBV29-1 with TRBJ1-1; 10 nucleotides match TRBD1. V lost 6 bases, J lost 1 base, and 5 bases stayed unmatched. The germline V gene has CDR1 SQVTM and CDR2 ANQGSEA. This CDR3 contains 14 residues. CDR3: CSVKDRGANTEAFF. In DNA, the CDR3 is TGCAGCGTGAAGGACAGGGGGGCGAACACTGAAGCTTTCTTT.